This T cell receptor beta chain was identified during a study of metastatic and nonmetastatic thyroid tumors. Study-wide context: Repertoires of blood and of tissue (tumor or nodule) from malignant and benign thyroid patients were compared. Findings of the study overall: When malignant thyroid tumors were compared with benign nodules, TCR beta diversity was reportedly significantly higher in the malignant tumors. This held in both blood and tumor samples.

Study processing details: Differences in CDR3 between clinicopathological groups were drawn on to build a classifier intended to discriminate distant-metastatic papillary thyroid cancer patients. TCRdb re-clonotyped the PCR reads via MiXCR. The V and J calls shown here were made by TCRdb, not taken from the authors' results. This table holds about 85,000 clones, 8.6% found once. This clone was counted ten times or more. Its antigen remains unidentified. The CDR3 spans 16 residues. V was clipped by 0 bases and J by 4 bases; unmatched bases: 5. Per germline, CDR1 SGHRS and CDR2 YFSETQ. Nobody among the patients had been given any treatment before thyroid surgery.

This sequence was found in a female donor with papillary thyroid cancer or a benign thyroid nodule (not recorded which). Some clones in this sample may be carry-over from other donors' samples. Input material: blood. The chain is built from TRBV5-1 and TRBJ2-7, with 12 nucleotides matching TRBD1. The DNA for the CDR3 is TGCGCCAGCAGCTTGGCGGGACAGGGGGCCGGTTACGAGCAGTACTTC. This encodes CASSLAGQGAGYEQYF.